This T cell receptor (beta chain) comes out of a study of blood T cell repertoires in COVID-19. This table comes from immunoSEQ multiplex PCR, and its TCRdb copy is limited to in-frame clones, with some not included. The sample holds more than 200,000 clones; roughly nine tenths are singletons and the top ten take more than 1.5%. Germline loops: CDR1 SGHAT, CDR2 FQNNGV. The CDR3 totals 14 residues. The V and J ends lost 0 bases and 4 bases respectively, with 9 bases between them. The source is a man aged 70-80 years with acute or convalescent COVID-19. This chain uses TRBV11-2 with TRBJ1-1; a possible D gene is TRBD1 (5 bases). The material sequenced was peripheral blood. The CDR3 region is CASSLEGGVTEAFF. CDR3 DNA sequence: TGTGCCAGCAGCTTAGAGGGGGGAGTCACTGAAGCTTTCTTT. The full variable domain, completed using reference TRBV11-2 and TRBJ1-1, is EAGVAQSPRYKIIEKRQSVAFWCNPISGHATLYWYQQILGQGPKLLIQFQNNGVVDDSQLPKDRFSAERLKGVDSTLKIQPAKLEDSAVYLCASSLEGGVTEAFFGQGTRLTVV.